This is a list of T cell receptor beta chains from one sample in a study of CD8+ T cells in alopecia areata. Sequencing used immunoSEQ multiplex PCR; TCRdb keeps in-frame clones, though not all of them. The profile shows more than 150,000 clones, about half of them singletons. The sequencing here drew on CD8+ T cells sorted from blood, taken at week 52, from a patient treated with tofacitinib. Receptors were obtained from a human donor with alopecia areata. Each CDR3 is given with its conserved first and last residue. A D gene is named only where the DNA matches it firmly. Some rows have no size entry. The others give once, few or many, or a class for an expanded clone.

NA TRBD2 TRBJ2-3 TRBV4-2 TGTGCCAGCAGCCAAGTGGGGACTAGCGGGGGGGTTAAAGATACGCAGTATTTT CASSQVGTSGGVKDTQYF
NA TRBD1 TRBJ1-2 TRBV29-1 TGCAGCGTTGAAGATCAGGGACAGGGGATCTATGGCTACACCTTC CSVEDQGQGIYGYTF
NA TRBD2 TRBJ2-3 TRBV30 TGTGCCTGGAACCTAGCGGGGGGCACAGATACGCAGTATTTT CAWNLAGGTDTQYF
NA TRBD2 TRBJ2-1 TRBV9 TGTGCCAGCAGCGTCTGGACTAGCGGGGGAAATGAGCAGTTCTTC CASSVWTSGGNEQFF
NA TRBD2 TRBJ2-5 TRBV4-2 TGTGCCAGCAGCGCGGGACTAGCGGGGACCGAGCAAGAGACCCAGTACTTC CASSAGLAGTEQETQYF
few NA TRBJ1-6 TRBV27 TGTGCCAGCAGTTTGGTACAGGGCGCTTCACCCCTCCACTTT CASSLVQGASPLHF
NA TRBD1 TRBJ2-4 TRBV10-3 TGTGCCATCAGTGACCACAGGGGTAAGGAGTCGGGGAACATTCAGTACTTC CAISDHRGKESGNIQYF
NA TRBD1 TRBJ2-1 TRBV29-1 TGCAGCGTTCTAAACCCACAGGGGATTCTCAATGAGCAGTTCTTC CSVLNPQGILNEQFF
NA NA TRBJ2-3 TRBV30 TGTGCCTGGAACCGGGCCCAATCGACAGATACGCAGTATTTT CAWNRAQSTDTQYF
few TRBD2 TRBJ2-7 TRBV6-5 TGTGCCAGCAGGCCTCTAGCGGCGAGCTCCTACGAGCAGTACTTC CASRPLAASSYEQYF
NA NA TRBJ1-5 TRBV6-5 TGTGCCAGCAGCCCGGTGGGTTATAGCAATCAGCCCCAGCATTTT CASSPVGYSNQPQHF
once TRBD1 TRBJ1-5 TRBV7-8 TGTGCCAGCAGCTTCGAACAGGGGGCCGGCAATCAGCCCCAGCATTTT CASSFEQGAGNQPQHF
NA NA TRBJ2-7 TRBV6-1 TGTGCCAGCAGTGAAGCCCAGGGGATCTACGAGCAGTACTTC CASSEAQGIYEQYF
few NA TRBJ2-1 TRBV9 TGTGCCAGCAGCGTCACCAACAATGAGCAGTTCTTC CASSVTNNEQFF
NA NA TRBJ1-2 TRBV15 TGTGCCACCAGCAGAGATCCGTGGGATGGCTACACCTTC CATSRDPWDGYTF
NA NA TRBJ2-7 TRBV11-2 TGTGCCAGCAGCGGACTGGGCCGAAGCGAGCAGTACTTC CASSGLGRSEQYF
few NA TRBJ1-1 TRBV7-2 TGTGCCAGCAGCTTTGGGGACGGCGAAGCTTTCTTT CASSFGDGEAFF
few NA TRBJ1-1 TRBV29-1 TGCAGCGTTGCAGGGGCGGGGAACACTGAAGCTTTCTTT CSVAGAGNTEAFF
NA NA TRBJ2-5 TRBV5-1 TGCGCCAGCAGTAATCGTGCGGCTAACCAAGAGACCCAGTACTTC CASSNRAANQETQYF
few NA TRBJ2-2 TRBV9 TGTGCCAGCAGCGTAGGACCGAGCACCGGGGAGCTGTTTTTT CASSVGPSTGELFF
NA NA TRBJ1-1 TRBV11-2 TGTGCCAGCAGCCAAATAGGTACTGAAGCTTTCTTT CASSQIGTEAFF
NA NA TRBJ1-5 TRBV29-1 TGCAGCGCCGAGGTTAGCGGTCAGCCCCAGCATTTT CSAEVSGQPQHF
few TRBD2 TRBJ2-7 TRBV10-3 TGTGCCACTAAAGCGGGGCCCGGCCGCGGTGACTACGAGCAGTACTTC CATKAGPGRGDYEQYF
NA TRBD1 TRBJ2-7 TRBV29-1 TGCAGCGTCGACCTAGGGACAGGGGGCTCCTACGAGCAGTACTTC CSVDLGTGGSYEQYF
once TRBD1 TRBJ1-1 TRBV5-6 TGTGCCAGCAAATTACGGGACAGGGACACTGAAGCTTTCTTT CASKLRDRDTEAFF
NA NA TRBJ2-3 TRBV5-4 TGTGCCAGCAGTTGGGACACTAGCACAGATACGCAGTATTTT CASSWDTSTDTQYF
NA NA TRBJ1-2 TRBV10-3 TGTGCCATCCTCCCGGAGGGGACCTATGGCTACACCTTC CAILPEGTYGYTF
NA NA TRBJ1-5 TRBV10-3 TGTGCCATCAGTGAGGGTCTCAGGGGAAGCAATCAGCCCCAGCATTTT CAISEGLRGSNQPQHF
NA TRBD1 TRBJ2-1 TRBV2 TGTGCCAGGGGACAGGGGTTCTCCTACAATGAGCAGTTCTTC CARGQGFSYNEQFF
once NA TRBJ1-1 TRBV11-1 TGTGCCAGCAGCTTAATACCGAACACTGAAGCTTTCTTT CASSLIPNTEAFF
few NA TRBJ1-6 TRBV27 TGTGCCAGCAGTCCCCCGAATTCACCCCTCCACTTT CASSPPNSPLHF
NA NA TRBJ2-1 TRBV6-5 TGTGCCAGCACTCTTACGCTCGGGTGGGGTGAGCAGTTCTTC CASTLTLGWGEQFF
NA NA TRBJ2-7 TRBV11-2 TGTGCCAGCAGCTTGGGAGGTTCCTACGAGCAGTACTTC CASSLGGSYEQYF
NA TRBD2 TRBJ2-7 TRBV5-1 TGCGCCAGCAGCCAGGGAGGGGAGGACTACGAGCAGTACTTC CASSQGGEDYEQYF
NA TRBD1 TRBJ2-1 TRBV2 TGTGCCACCACGACAGGGGGAAGTGAGCAGTTCTTC CATTTGGSEQFF
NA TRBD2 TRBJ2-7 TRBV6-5 TGTGCCAGCAGTTTAGCGGGGGGTACCGAGCAGTACTTC CASSLAGGTEQYF
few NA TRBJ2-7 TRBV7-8 TGTGCCAGCAGCACCCACAGGGTCGGCGAGCAGTACTTC CASSTHRVGEQYF
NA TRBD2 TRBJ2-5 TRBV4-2 TGTGCCAGCAGCCAAGCGGCGGGAGACCACCAAGAGACCCAGTACTTC CASSQAAGDHQETQYF
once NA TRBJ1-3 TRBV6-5 TGTGCCAGCAGCCTAAACAGGGTATCTGGAAACACCATATATTTT CASSLNRVSGNTIYF
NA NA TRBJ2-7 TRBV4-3 TGCGCCAGCAGCCAAGTAGTGAGCAACGAGCAGTACTTC CASSQVVSNEQYF
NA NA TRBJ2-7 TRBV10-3 TGTGCCATCAGCAACAGCCCTGGCCTCGAGCAGTACTTC CAISNSPGLEQYF
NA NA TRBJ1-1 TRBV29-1 TGCAGCGTTGATAAGGGGGGGGCTGCTGAAGCTTTCTTT CSVDKGGAAEAFF
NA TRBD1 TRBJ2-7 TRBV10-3 TGTGCCATCAGTGAGCCCGGGACAGAGCACGAGCAGTACTTC CAISEPGTEHEQYF
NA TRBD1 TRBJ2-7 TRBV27 TGTGCCAGCAGTCCCGGGACAGGGACCCCCTACGAGCAGTACTTC CASSPGTGTPYEQYF
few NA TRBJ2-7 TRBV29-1 TGCAGCGTGGGACAAAACTACGAGCAGTACTTC CSVGQNYEQYF
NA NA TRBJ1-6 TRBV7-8 TGTGCCAGCACCCACAGTGAGGGGAGCTCCTATAATTCACCCCTCCACTTT CASTHSEGSSYNSPLHF